The rows below give T cell receptor beta chains drawn from one sample of a study of HIV-infected patients and healthy controls. TCRdb processed the 5' RACE reads anew with MiXCR; each CDR3 protein has one entry. The table records more than 5,500 distinct CDR3 sequences, 10% to 13% of them present only once. Specimen: blood, collected before antiretroviral therapy. The receptors shown here come from an adult with HIV infection. The CDR3 runs from the conserved cysteine through the conserved F or W. A D gene is named only where the DNA matches it firmly. Clone size, where shown, is once, few, many, or a class for clones that have expanded.

many	TRBD1	TRBV7-8	TRBJ2-5	CASSPKATGGETQYF	TGTGCCAGCAGCCCAAAGGCGACAGGGGGCGAGACCCAGTACTTC
-	-	TRBV18	TRBJ1-1	CASSQGMNTEAFF	TGTGCCAGCTCACAGGGAATGAACACTGAAGCTTTCTTT
medium-sized	-	TRBV4-1	TRBJ1-1	CASSQDPVDLGAFF	TGCGCCAGCAGCCAAGATCCGGTGGATCTTGGGGCTTTCTTT
medium-sized	-	TRBV20-1	TRBJ1-1	CSGGTTNTEAFF	TGCAGTGGGGGCACGACGAACACTGAAGCTTTCTTT
many	-	TRBV7-2	TRBJ2-3	CASSLVVYSTDTQYF	TGTGCCAGCAGCTTAGTGGTTTATAGCACAGATACGCAGTATTTT
many	TRBD2	TRBV10-2	TRBJ2-2	CASSELRGGRTGELFF	TGCGCCAGCAGTGAGTTGCGGGGGGGCCGCACCGGGGAGCTGTTTTTT
many	-	TRBV27	TRBJ1-1	CASNHSPGSLSSAFF	TGTGCCAGCAATCACTCCCCCGGGTCGCTCTCTTCAGCTTTCTTT
many	-	TRBV5-6	TRBJ1-2	CASSSLTANYGYTF	TGTGCCAGCAGCTCCTTAACAGCTAACTATGGCTACACCTTC
-	-	TRBV12-3/TRBV12-4	TRBJ2-2	CANAIGGELFF	TGTGCCAACGCGATAGGAGGGGAGCTGTTTTTT
medium-sized	TRBD1	TRBV18	TRBJ2-2	CASSPPTGGENTGELFF	TGTGCCAGCTCACCACCTACAGGGGGTGAAAACACCGGGGAGCTGTTTTTT
medium-sized	TRBD1	TRBV10-2	TRBJ2-7	CASSEGGQNIKQYF	TGCGCCAGCAGTGAAGGGGGACAGAATATCAAGCAGTACTTC
few	-	TRBV12-3/TRBV12-4	TRBJ1-2	CASRSDPYGYTF	TGTGCCAGCAGAAGTGACCCTTACGGCTACACCTTC
-	-	TRBV7-9	TRBJ2-3	CASSRTQGGPISTDTQYF	TGTGCCAGCAGCCGAACACAGGGGGGGCCCATCAGCACAGATACGCAGTATTTT
medium-sized	-	TRBV5-1	TRBJ2-2	CASSYDYNQRAGELFF	TGCGCCAGCAGCTATGACTACAACCAACGTGCCGGGGAGCTGTTTTTT
many	-	TRBV3-1	TRBJ1-3	CASSQGYRGYPGNTIYF	TGTGCCAGCAGCCAAGGGTATAGAGGGTATCCTGGAAACACCATATATTTT
medium-sized	-	TRBV7-9	TRBJ2-5	CASSPAVVLSIETQYF	TGTGCCAGCAGCCCCGCGGTCGTTCTATCGATAGAGACCCAGTACTTC
medium-sized	-	TRBV7-9	TRBJ2-7	CASSAGLSSSYEQYF	TGTGCCAGCAGCGCGGGACTCTCAAGCTCCTACGAGCAGTACTTC
few	-	TRBV6-5	TRBJ2-6	CASSYAGANVLTF	TGTGCCAGCAGCTATGCTGGGGCCAACGTCCTGACTTTC
medium-sized	-	TRBV6-1	TRBJ1-6	CASYGHSRNSPLHF	TGTGCCAGCTATGGACACAGCCGAAATTCACCCCTCCACTTT
few	TRBD2	TRBV20-1	TRBJ2-3	CSAVPSGESTDTQYF	TGCAGTGCTGTTCCTAGCGGGGAGAGCACAGATACGCAGTATTTT
medium-sized	-	TRBV12-3/TRBV12-4	TRBJ1-1	CASVRQNTEAFF	TGTGCCAGCGTTCGGCAGAACACTGAAGCTTTCTTT
medium-sized	-	TRBV7-2	TRBJ1-2	CASISWGLSYGYTF	TGTGCCAGCATCTCTTGGGGGCTGTCCTATGGCTACACCTTC
few	TRBD1	TRBV9	TRBJ1-5	CASSTTGGNQPQHF	TGTGCCAGCAGTACTACAGGGGGAAATCAGCCCCAGCATTTT